Following are 21 T cell receptor beta chains from one sample sequenced in a study of shared clonotypes between healthy human individuals. Assay: immunoSEQ multiplex PCR; the TCRdb copy retains only in-frame clones and omits some. The sample has more than 2 million clones, roughly 95% seen once; the top ten hold approximately 0.13%. Sequencing was carried out using naive CD4+ T cells sorted from blood. As to subset: CD45RA+ positively selected. These receptors came from a man younger than 30 in good health.

This clone has only one observation. Here the CDR3 reads CAISDHGVSGPTDTQYF. The CDR3 DNA reads TGTGCCATCAGTGACCACGGGGTCAGCGGACCCACAGATACGCAGTATTTT. The chain uses TRBV10-3 and TRBJ2-3; a weak D match, TRBD2 (5 bases). CDR1 is ENHRY and CDR2 is SYGVKD in the germline V gene. The CDR3 loop spans 17 amino acids. Trimming removed 3 bases at V and 2 bases at J, with 18 bases between.

The chain couples TRBV6-5 to TRBJ1-2; D uncertain. This CDR3 comprises 15 residues. The germline gives CDR1 MNHEY, CDR2 SVGAGI. V was cut by 0 bases and J by 2 bases, with 10 bases left in between. CDR3 sequence (DNA): TGTGCCAGCAGTTACTCGGGAGTTGGCAACTATGGCTACACCTTC. This codes for CASSYSGVGNYGYTF.

The V gene is TRBV5-1, the J gene TRBJ2-2, with a possible D match to TRBD1 (7 bases). V was pared by 5 bases and J by 1 base, with 15 bases between. The germline gives CDR1 SGHRS, CDR2 YFSETQ. The CDR3 spans 16 residues. CDR3 nucleotide sequence: TGCGCCAGCAGAAACGGAGGGGGCGTGAACACCGGGGAGCTGTTTTTT. Translating it yields CASRNGGGVNTGELFF.

This sequence joins TRBV6-1 and TRBJ2-2; 10 bases line up with TRBD2. Unmatched junction bases numbered 8, after V lost 7 bases and J lost 6 bases. The CDR3 extends over 15 amino acids. The germline CDR1 and CDR2 sequences are MNHNS and SASEGT. This CDR3 reads CASTSGRERAGELFF. In DNA form, the CDR3 reads TGTGCCAGCACCAGCGGGAGGGAAAGAGCCGGGGAGCTGTTTTTT.

Worth noting for this clone: Other DNA sequences in the same sample also yield this CDR3. The chain is built from TRBV28 and TRBJ2-2; 7 bases are shared with TRBD2. Per germline, CDR1 MDHEN and CDR2 SYDVKM. The CDR3 sequence is 14 residues long. V dropped 6 bases and J dropped 5; count of bases not matched to a gene: 6. The CDR3 region is CASSRAGGTGELFF. The CDR3 nucleotides read TGTGCCAGCAGCCGCGCCGGGGGGACCGGGGAGCTGTTTTTT.

This chain joins TRBV4-1 and TRBJ2-7; no firm D call. CDR1 and CDR2 from the germline V gene are MGHRA and YSYEKL. The CDR3 is 13 amino acids. The V gene lost 4 bases and the J gene lost 3 bases, with 10 bases spanning the gap. The CDR3: CASSLKWHYEQYF. As DNA, the CDR3 is TGCGCCAGCAGCCTTAAGTGGCACTACGAGCAGTACTTC.

As DNA, the CDR3 is TGTGCCTGGAGTGTGGGACTACATTTGGGGCAGGGCACAGATACGCAGTATTTT. Translated, it gives CAWSVGLHLGQGTDTQYF. The chain links TRBV30 to TRBJ2-3; 7 bases are a match to TRBD2. Germline CDR1 GTSNPN, CDR2 SVGIG (reference sequence). CDR3 length equals 18 residues. Trimming took 0 bases from V and 1 from J; bases not matched to a gene: 13.

About this clone itself: In the same sample, other DNA sequences code for this CDR3. This rearrangement joins TRBV5-1 to TRBJ2-7; D is unresolved. Trimming cost V 0 bases and J 1 base, with 8 bases left between them. In germline, CDR1 is SGHRS, CDR2 YFSETQ. The CDR3 length is 14 residues. CDR3 bases: TGCGCCAGCAGCTTGGAGGCAGTATCCTACGAGCAGTACTTC. Encoded protein: CASSLEAVSYEQYF.

The J gene is TRBJ1-4, the V gene TRBV6-6; D not resolved. The CDR3 loop spans 12 amino acids. Looked up from germline, CDR1 is MNHNY and CDR2 is SVGAGI (reference sequence). V lost 6 bases and J 8 bases, leaving 10 bases between the germline ends. CDR3 residues: CASSILGEKLFF. CDR3 in DNA: TGTGCCAGCAGCATCCTCGGGGAAAAACTGTTTTTT.

The rearrangement uses TRBV7-2 and TRBJ2-7; TRBD2 matches 11 bases. CDR1 is SGHTA, CDR2 FQGNSA, per germline. There are 19 residues in the CDR3. The ends lost 5 bases at V and 3 bases at J; junction bases unmatched: 18. The CDR3 loop is CASSPEILSSGRILYEQYF. CDR3 coding DNA: TGTGCCAGCAGCCCCGAGATCCTATCTAGCGGGAGGATCCTCTACGAGCAGTACTTC.

Only one count was recorded for this clone. The rearrangement joins TRBV15 to TRBJ1-3; no firm D call. The germline V gene has CDR1 LNHNV and CDR2 YYDKDF (reference sequence). There are 15 residues in the CDR3. The V end was cut by 0 bases, the J end by 4 bases, with 10 bases between. The CDR3 nucleotides read TGTGCCACCAGCAGAGAGGACGCATTGGGAAACACCATATATTTT. Translating gives CATSREDALGNTIYF.

J is TRBJ1-6 and V is TRBV2; no reliable D call. V was pared by 6 bases and J by 0 bases, with 12 bases between. The CDR3 is made up of 16 amino acids. Germline CDR1 reads SNHLY; CDR2 reads FYNNEI. The CDR3 coding sequence is TGTGCCAGCAGGGACGACCGGAGCTCCTATAATTCACCCCTCCACTTT. Translation: CASRDDRSSYNSPLHF.

V gene TRBV15 combines with J gene TRBJ1-4; the D is unclear. Per germline, CDR1 LNHNV and CDR2 YYDKDF (reference sequence). CDR3 length: 14 residues. Trimming pared 1 base from V and 2 bases from J, leaving 5 bases between. The CDR3, as DNA: TGTGCCACCAGCAGAGTGGGGACTAATGAAAAACTGTTTTTT. It translates to CATSRVGTNEKLFF.

The chain combines TRBV19 with TRBJ2-7; either TRBD1 or TRBD2 may fit D (5 bases each). This CDR3 contains 16 residues. The germline gives CDR1 LNHDA, CDR2 SQIVND (reference sequence). Trimming took off 5 bases at V and 3 bases at J, with 20 bases between the two ends. CDR3 residues: CASSQGEGKLGYEQYF. CDR3 in DNA: TGTGCCAGTAGTCAGGGAGAAGGTAAATTAGGCTACGAGCAGTACTTC. Variable domain in full (rest from reference TRBV19 and TRBJ2-7): DGGITQSPKYLFRKEGQNVTLSCEQNLNHDAMYWYRQDPGQGLRLIYYSQIVNDFQKGDIAEGYSVSREKKESFPLTVTSAQKNPTAFYLCASSQGEGKLGYEQYFGPGTRLTVT.

In this sample, this clone turned up once. V gene TRBV28 combines with J gene TRBJ2-2, with 7 bases matching TRBD2. Germline CDR1 MDHEN, CDR2 SYDVKM. This CDR3 has 15 residues. V lost 5 bases, J lost 6 bases, and 9 bases stayed unmatched. The CDR3 DNA is TGTGCCAGCAGTCCTAGGAACCTAGCGGCCGGGGAGCTGTTTTTT. Its translation is CASSPRNLAAGELFF.

This chain connects TRBV5-1 to TRBJ1-2, with D maybe TRBD1 (6 bases). CDR3 length equals 14 residues. Germline CDR1 and CDR2: SGHRS and YFSETQ. V lost 0 bases and J 4 bases, leaving 10 bases between the germline ends. The CDR3 bases are TGCGCCAGCAGCTTGGCCCAGGACAGCTATGGCTACACCTTC. It encodes CASSLAQDSYGYTF.

The chain combines TRBV11-2 with TRBJ2-7; weak D call: TRBD1 (5 bases). Germline values: CDR1 SGHAT, CDR2 FQNNGV. V lost 4 bases to trimming and J lost 2 bases, with 18 bases between them. This CDR3 has 16 amino acids. The CDR3 DNA reads TGTGCCAGCAGCTCCATCGGTAGGACACCGACCTACGAGCAGTACTTC. It specifies CASSSIGRTPTYEQYF.

This chain joins TRBV19 and TRBJ2-3; TRBD2 matches at 11 bases. This CDR3 is 16 amino acids long. V shed 9 bases and J 0 bases; nucleotides not matched to a gene: 8. Germline CDR1 is LNHDA and CDR2 is SQIVND (reference sequence). The DNA for the CDR3 is TGTGCCAGGACTAGCGGGGTTGACGCTAGCACAGATACGCAGTATTTT. Translating gives CARTSGVDASTDTQYF.

The genes are TRBV4-1 and TRBJ2-7; 7 bases align to TRBD1. This CDR3 contains 14 residues. Germline lookup yields CDR1 MGHRA and CDR2 YSYEKL. V lost 4 bases, J lost 2 bases, and 5 bases stayed unmatched. CDR3 protein: CASSRTGVAYEQYF. The CDR3 DNA follows: TGCGCCAGCAGCCGAACAGGGGTTGCCTACGAGCAGTACTTC.

This rearrangement joins TRBV18 to TRBJ1-1; the D gene is possibly TRBD1 (6 bases). CDR1 is KGHSH and CDR2 is LQKENI in the germline V gene. The CDR3 sequence is 14 residues long. The V and J ends lost 5 bases and 6 bases respectively, with 16 bases between them. CDR3 amino acids: CASSADRLRAEAFF. CDR3 nucleotides: TGTGCCAGCTCAGCCGACAGGTTGAGGGCTGAAGCTTTCTTT.

The V call is TRBV13, the J call TRBJ1-1; 9 bases match TRBD1. The CDR3 spans 14 residues. Trimming removed 5 bases from V and 13 bases from J; junction bases left unmatched: 14. Germline CDR1 and CDR2: PRHDT and FYEKMQ (reference sequence). The CDR3 DNA reads as TGTGCCAGCAGCCCGCGGGACAGGGTACACCATCTTTTCTTT. Encoded protein: CASSPRDRVHHLFF.